The T cell receptor beta chain under discussion was sequenced for a study of T cells after yellow fever vaccination. Study-level information: Fractions containing few cells were prepared with SMART-Seq v4 Ultra Low Input. Whole-study results and caveats: A large majority of primary-vaccination clones showed up again after the booster (approximately 95% CD4, 88% CD8).

This clonotype was observed at least ten times. What it binds is not known. CDR1 and CDR2 from the germline V gene are SGHRS and YFSETQ. Trimming pared 3 bases from V and 4 bases from J, leaving 15 bases between. This CDR3 is built from 15 residues. Template switching by 5'RACE produced TCR cDNA, adding a universal primer site and UMIs. TCRdb re-called the 5' RACE reads with MiXCR, one entry per CDR3 protein. The table lists around 340,000 distinct CDR3 sequences, over 8% of them singletons. The TCR sequence derives from a man between 18 and 35 years old who received the YFV17D yellow fever vaccine. Sequenced here: PBMCs, sampled on the day of the first yellow fever vaccination. This sequence joins TRBV5-1 and TRBJ2-3; D might be TRBD1 (6 bases). CDR3 loop: CASSSTGLGPDTQYF. The DNA for the CDR3 is TGCGCCAGCAGCTCGACAGGCCTGGGGCCAGATACGCAGTATTTT.